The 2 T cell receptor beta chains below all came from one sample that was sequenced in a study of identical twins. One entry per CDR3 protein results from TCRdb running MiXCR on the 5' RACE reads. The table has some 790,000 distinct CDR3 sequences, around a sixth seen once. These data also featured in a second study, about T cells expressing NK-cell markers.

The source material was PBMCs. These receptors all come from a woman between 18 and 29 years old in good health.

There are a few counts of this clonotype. The CDR3 region has the DNA TGCAGTGCTAGAGAGGGGTCTAGCGGGAGGCGTGAGACCCAGTACTTC. This sequence encodes CSAREGSSGRRETQYF. The V gene is TRBV20-1, the J gene TRBJ2-5; the match to TRBD2 covers 11 bases. Germline CDR1 reads DFQATT; CDR2 reads SNEGSKA (reference sequence). V lost 0 bases, J lost 5 bases, and 8 bases stayed unmatched. CDR3 length: 16 residues.

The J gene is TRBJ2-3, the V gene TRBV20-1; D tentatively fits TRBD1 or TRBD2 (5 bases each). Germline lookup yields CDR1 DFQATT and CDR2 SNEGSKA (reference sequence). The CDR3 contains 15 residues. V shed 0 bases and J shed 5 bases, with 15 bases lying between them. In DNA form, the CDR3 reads TGCAGTGCTAGAGACAACCCGGGGCGGCAAGATACGCAGTATTTT. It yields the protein CSARDNPGRQDTQYF.